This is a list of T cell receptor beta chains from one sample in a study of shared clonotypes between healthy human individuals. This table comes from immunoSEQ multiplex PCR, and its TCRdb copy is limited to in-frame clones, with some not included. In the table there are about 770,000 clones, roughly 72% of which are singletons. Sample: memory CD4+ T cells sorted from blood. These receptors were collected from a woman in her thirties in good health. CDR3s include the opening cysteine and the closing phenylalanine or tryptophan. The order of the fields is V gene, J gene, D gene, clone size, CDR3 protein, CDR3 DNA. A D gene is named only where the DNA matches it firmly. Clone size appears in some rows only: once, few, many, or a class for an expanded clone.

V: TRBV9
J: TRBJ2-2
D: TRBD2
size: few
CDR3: CASSVVGTSGRASGGELFF
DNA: TGTGCCAGCAGCGTAGTTGGGACTAGCGGGAGGGCCTCTGGCGGGGAGCTGTTTTTT

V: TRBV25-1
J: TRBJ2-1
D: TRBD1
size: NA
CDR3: CASSATGGYENEQFF
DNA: TGTGCCAGCAGTGCTACAGGGGGCTATGAGAATGAGCAGTTCTTC

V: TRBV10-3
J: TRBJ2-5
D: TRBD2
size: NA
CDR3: CAISAGTSQETQYF
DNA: TGTGCCATCAGCGCCGGGACTAGCCAAGAGACCCAGTACTTC

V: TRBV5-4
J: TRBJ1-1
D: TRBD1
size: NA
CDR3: CASSTRGVGTEAFF
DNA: TGTGCCAGCAGTACCAGGGGGGTTGGCACTGAAGCTTTCTTT

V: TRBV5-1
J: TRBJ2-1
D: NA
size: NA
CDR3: CASSLASISYNEQFF
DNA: TGCGCCAGCAGCCTAGCTTCTATCTCCTACAATGAGCAGTTCTTC

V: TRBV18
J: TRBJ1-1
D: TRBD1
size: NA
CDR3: CASSQTGEGTEAFF
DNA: TGTGCCAGCTCACAGACAGGGGAAGGCACTGAAGCTTTCTTT

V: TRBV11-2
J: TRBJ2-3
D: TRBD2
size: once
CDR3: CASSSGLAELRDTQYF
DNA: TGTGCCAGCAGCTCGGGACTAGCGGAGCTTCGAGATACGCAGTATTTT

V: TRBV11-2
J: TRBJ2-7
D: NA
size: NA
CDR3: CASSPEGYEQYF
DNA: TGTGCCAGCAGCCCAGAAGGCTACGAGCAGTACTTC

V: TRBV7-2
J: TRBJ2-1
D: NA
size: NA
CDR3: CASSWRYNEQFF
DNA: TGTGCCAGCAGCTGGAGGTACAATGAGCAGTTCTTC

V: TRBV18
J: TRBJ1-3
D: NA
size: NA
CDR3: CASSPRDSNSGNTIYF
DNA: TGTGCCAGCTCACCTAGGGACTCTAACTCTGGAAACACCATATATTTT

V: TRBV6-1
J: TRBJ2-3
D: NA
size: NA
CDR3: CASSEARGTLTDTQYF
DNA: TGTGCCAGCAGTGAAGCCCGCGGGACCCTCACAGATACGCAGTATTTT

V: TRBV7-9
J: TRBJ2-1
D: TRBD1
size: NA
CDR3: CASLKPGTGKLREQFF
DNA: TGTGCCAGTCTGAAACCCGGGACAGGGAAACTTCGGGAGCAGTTCTTC

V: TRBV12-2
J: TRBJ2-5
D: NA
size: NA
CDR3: CASRLYFQETQYF
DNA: TGTGCAAGTCGCCTGTACTTCCAAGAGACCCAGTACTTC

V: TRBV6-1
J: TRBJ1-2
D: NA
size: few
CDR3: CASTWESSSYGYTF
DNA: TGTGCCAGCACATGGGAAAGCTCTAGCTATGGCTACACCTTC

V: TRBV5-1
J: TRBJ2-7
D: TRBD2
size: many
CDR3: CASSLNFGGVDNEQYF
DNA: TGCGCCAGCAGCTTGAATTTCGGGGGGGTAGACAACGAGCAGTACTTC

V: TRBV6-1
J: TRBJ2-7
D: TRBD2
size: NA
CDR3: CASSELAGGHEQYF
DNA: TGTGCCAGCAGTGAATTGGCGGGAGGGCACGAGCAGTACTTC

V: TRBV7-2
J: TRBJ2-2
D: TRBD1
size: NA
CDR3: CASGTGNTGELFF
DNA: TGTGCCAGCGGGACAGGGAACACCGGGGAGCTGTTTTTT

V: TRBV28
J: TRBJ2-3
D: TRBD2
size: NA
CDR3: CASSSPASGRKTDTQYF
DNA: TGTGCCAGCAGTTCCCCTGCTAGCGGGAGAAAGACAGATACGCAGTATTTT

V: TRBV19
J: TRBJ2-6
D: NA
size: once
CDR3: CASSFSGANVLTF
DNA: TGTGCCAGTAGTTTCTCTGGGGCCAACGTCCTGACTTTC

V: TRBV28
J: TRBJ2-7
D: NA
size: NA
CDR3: CASSIGLGRGAYEQYF
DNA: TGTGCCAGCAGTATCGGACTGGGCAGGGGGGCATACGAGCAGTACTTC

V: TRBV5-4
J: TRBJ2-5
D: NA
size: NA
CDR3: CASSPLGTTRKETQYF
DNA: TGTGCCAGCAGCCCCCTGGGGACCACTCGGAAAGAGACCCAGTACTTC

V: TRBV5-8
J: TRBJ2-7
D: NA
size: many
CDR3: CASSLTGQRTYEQYF
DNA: TGTGCCAGCAGCTTGACAGGACAAAGGACCTACGAGCAGTACTTC

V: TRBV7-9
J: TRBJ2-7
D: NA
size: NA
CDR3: CASSRPGVSSYEQYF
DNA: TGTGCCAGCAGCCGACCGGGAGTGAGCTCCTACGAGCAGTACTTC

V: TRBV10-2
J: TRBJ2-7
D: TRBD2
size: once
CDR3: CASRGDSGSPLSSYEQYF
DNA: TGCGCCAGCAGGGGGGATAGCGGGAGCCCGCTCAGCTCCTACGAGCAGTACTTC